These T cell receptor beta chains were read from a single sample in a study of naive and memory T cell subsets. TCRdb itself ran the UMI-ligation and nested PCR reads through MiXCR, one entry per CDR3 protein. The sample records about 120,000 distinct CDR3 sequences, roughly 32% being singletons. The sample comprised central memory CD4+ T cells from blood. The receptors were sampled from a human donor in good health. Each CDR3 is given with its conserved first and last residue. The D gene is left open where the match is weak. Rows may omit the clone size; those that give it use once, few, many or a size class.

V gene,D gene,J gene,clone size,CDR3 DNA,CDR3 protein
TRBV28,TRBD2,TRBJ2-3,.,TGTGCCAGCAGTTTGTCGAGGACTAGCGGGAGTTTCCTGGATACGCAGTATTTT,CASSLSRTSGSFLDTQYF
TRBV9,.,TRBJ2-6,many,TGTGCCAGCTCTGCCGTCTCTGGGGCCAACGTCCTGACTTTC,CASSAVSGANVLTF
TRBV20-1,.,TRBJ1-5,.,TGCAGTGCTATACGAGATAGCAATCAGCCCCAGCATTTT,CSAIRDSNQPQHF
TRBV7-2,.,TRBJ2-4,.,TGTGCCAGCAGCCCCTCGGTCCAGCGGGTCGCCAACATTCAGTACTTC,CASSPSVQRVANIQYF
TRBV11-2,.,TRBJ2-5,few,TGTGCCAGCAGCTTAGATCCAGGTAGTTTGACCCAGTACTTC,CASSLDPGSLTQYF
TRBV5-1,TRBD2,TRBJ2-3,.,TGCGCCAGCAGCTTGGGGGGACTAGCAGGAGATACGCAGTATTTT,CASSLGGLAGDTQYF
TRBV14,TRBD2,TRBJ2-1,.,TGTGCCAGCAGCCAAGATTCGGGTAGCGGGATTATCGATGAGCAGTTCTTC,CASSQDSGSGIIDEQFF
TRBV4-3,.,TRBJ2-7,many,TGCGCCAGCAGCCAAGAATTGGCCTCCTACGAGCAGTACTTC,CASSQELASYEQYF
TRBV5-1,.,TRBJ2-7,.,TGCGCCAGCAGCTTGGAACACACACTCTCCTACGAGCAGTACTTC,CASSLEHTLSYEQYF
TRBV30,.,TRBJ2-2,.,TGTGCCTGGAAGGCGGGACCTGGGGCCGGGGAGCTGTTTTTT,CAWKAGPGAGELFF
TRBV7-9,.,TRBJ1-4,.,TGTGCCAGCAGCTTTTACAGGAATGAAAAACTGTTTTTT,CASSFYRNEKLFF
TRBV28,TRBD1,TRBJ1-3,.,TGTGCCAGCAGTATTACAGGGGGGCTAGGAAACACCATATATTTT,CASSITGGLGNTIYF
TRBV5-1,.,TRBJ1-1,.,TGCGCCAGCAGCTTGGCAGATCTAGAAGACACTGAAGCTTTCTTT,CASSLADLEDTEAFF
TRBV7-2,.,TRBJ2-7,few,TGTGCCAGCAGCTTAAGCGGGTTCGGCTCCTACGAGCAGTACTTC,CASSLSGFGSYEQYF
TRBV20-1,TRBD2,TRBJ2-1,.,TGCAGTGCTTCTACTAGCGGGTCGCCTCGGTCGCTCAATGAGCAGTTCTTC,CSASTSGSPRSLNEQFF
TRBV12-3/TRBV12-4,.,TRBJ1-1,many,TGTGCCAGCAGCCGCGCCCCAAACACTGAAGCTTTCTTT,CASSRAPNTEAFF
TRBV7-2,.,TRBJ1-1,few,TGTGCCAGCAGCTCCGGGGGTTTTAACACTGAAGCTTTCTTT,CASSSGGFNTEAFF
TRBV5-4,TRBD2,TRBJ2-4,.,TGTGCCAGCAGCCCGGGACTAGACGGTCCTTTTCAGTACTTC,CASSPGLDGPFQYF